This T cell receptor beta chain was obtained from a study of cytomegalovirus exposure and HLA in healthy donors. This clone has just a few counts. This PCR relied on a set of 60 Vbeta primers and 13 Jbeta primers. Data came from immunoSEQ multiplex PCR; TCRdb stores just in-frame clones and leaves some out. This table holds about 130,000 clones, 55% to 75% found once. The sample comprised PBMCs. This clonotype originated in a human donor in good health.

The CDR3 sequence: CASSVPISGQNYGYTF. The CDR3 DNA is TGTGCCAGCAGCGTACCAATTTCGGGACAGAACTATGGCTACACCTTC. V and J are TRBV9 and TRBJ1-2; 7 bases align to TRBD1. The V segment lost 1 base and the J segment 2 bases; nucleotides outside the gene matches: 8. The CDR3 runs 16 residues. In germline, CDR1 is SGDLS, CDR2 YYNGEE.